This passage covers 8 T cell receptor beta chains from one sample sequenced in a study of blood T cell repertoires in COVID-19 (dated by TCRdb to the early 2020s). Preparation of the library involved the immunoSEQ multiplex PCR assay. TCRdb took over this immuneACCESS table, retaining in-frame rearrangements with V and J assigned. Such tables are incomplete; in checked studies, under half of the missing clones stem from an unresolved V gene, and the remainder is unexplained. This sample has a few hundred thousand clones in its table, and around 88% of those were observed once. The ten largest clonotypes hold just under 7% of the sample. Sequences were obtained from peripheral blood. All receptors derive from a woman in her 30s who had recovered from COVID-19.

CDR3 residues: CASSFGQGDSPLHF. In nucleotides, the CDR3 is TGTGCCAGCAGTTTCGGGCAGGGGGATTCACCCCTCCACTTT. The chain joins TRBV27 to TRBJ1-6; 7 positions match TRBD1. Unmatched junction bases numbered 4, after V lost 3 bases and J lost 8 bases. Germline-derived CDR1 and CDR2 are MNHEY and SMNVEV (reference sequence). The CDR3 is made up of 14 amino acids.

The chain couples TRBV19 to TRBJ1-2; 7 bases match TRBD1. V lost 1 base and J lost 8; bases outside the gene matches: 25. Germline values: CDR1 LNHDA, CDR2 SQIVND (reference sequence). The CDR3 runs 20 residues. The CDR3 region is CASSIVREKTGRTGNRGYTF. In DNA, the CDR3 is TGTGCCAGTAGTATAGTTCGAGAAAAGACCGGACGGACAGGCAATCGGGGCTACACCTTC.

As concerns this clone: This CDR3 is also generated by other DNA sequences in the sample. The CDR3 region is CASSGQNQPQHF. The CDR3 bases are TGTGCCAGCAGCGGACAGAATCAGCCCCAGCATTTT. The chain carries TRBV2 and TRBJ1-5, with D possibly being TRBD1 (6 bases). The CDR3 totals 12 residues. Per the germline V gene, CDR1 is SNHLY and CDR2 is FYNNEI. V lost 6 bases to trimming and J lost 4 bases, with 7 bases between them.

This clone was counted a single time. The J gene is TRBJ2-7, the V gene TRBV5-4, with TRBD1 identical over 9 bases. Germline V gene sequence: CDR1 SGHNT, CDR2 YYREEE (reference sequence). The CDR3 extends over 13 amino acids. With V trimmed by 5 bases and J by 5 bases, 5 bases remained unmatched. The CDR3 nucleotides read TGTGCCAGCAGACTCGGGACAGGGAACGAGCAGTACTTC. This sequence encodes CASRLGTGNEQYF.

V usage is TRBV5-4 and J usage is TRBJ2-3; the match to TRBD2 covers 11 bases. The CDR3 sequence is 15 residues long. CDR1 SGHNT and CDR2 YYREEE come from the germline V gene (reference sequence). V shed 6 bases and J 6 bases; nucleotides not matched to a gene: 9. The DNA for the CDR3 is TGTGCCAGCACCTTAGCGGGGGGGCTTGGTGATACGCAGTATTTT. Its translation: CASTLAGGLGDTQYF.

As regards this clone: An end of the junction does not agree with germline; a read error may underlie this. The chain is built from TRBV19 and TRBJ1-1, with D perhaps TRBD1 (6 bases). The CDR3 is 14 amino acids. Germline CDR1 LNHDA, CDR2 SQIVND (reference sequence). DNA for the CDR3: TGTGCCAGTAGTCTAGATAGGGGGAGCACTGAAGCTTTCTTT. Translation gives CASSLDRGSTEAFF.

The J gene is TRBJ2-5, the V gene TRBV5-8; TRBD2 is a possible D gene (7 bases). Per germline, CDR1 SGHTS and CDR2 YDEGEE. V dropped 4 bases and J dropped 5 bases, with 30 bases sitting between them. The CDR3 runs to 19 residues. The CDR3 protein is CASSPYLSAGAQLGETQYF. The CDR3 DNA is TGTGCCAGCAGCCCCTACCTTTCGGCGGGGGCTCAGCTGGGTGAGACCCAGTACTTC.

The chain combines TRBV15 with TRBJ2-2; 7 bases are a match to TRBD1. Germline CDR1 reads LNHNV; CDR2 reads YYDKDF (reference sequence). V gave up 2 bases and J gave up 4 bases; unmatched junction bases: 4. This CDR3 has 15 amino acids. For the CDR3, the DNA is TGTGCCACCAGCAGAAGACAGGGATTCACCGGGGAGCTGTTTTTT. This sequence encodes CATSRRQGFTGELFF.